Reported below is one T cell receptor beta chain. This entry comes from a study of blood T cell repertoires in COVID-19. Clones were read by immunoSEQ multiplex PCR, and TCRdb kept only the in-frame ones, dropping some. The sample holds around 250,000 clones, roughly 82% seen once. Specimen: peripheral blood. The source is an older man with acute or convalescent COVID-19.

The CDR3 DNA sequence: TGTGCCAGCAGCACCTCAGTATCGGGACAGATCTACGAGCAGTACTTC. It specifies CASSTSVSGQIYEQYF. The chain recombines TRBV7-9 with TRBJ2-7; 7 bases line up with TRBD1. Germline CDR1 is SEHNR and CDR2 is FQNEAQ (reference sequence). The CDR3 runs to 16 residues. J lost 3 bases, V lost 5 bases, and 13 bases had no gene match. Filled out from reference TRBV7-9 and TRBJ2-7, the complete variable domain reads DTGVSQNPRHKITKRGQNVTFRCDPISEHNRLYWYRQTLGQGPEFLTYFQNEAQLEKSRLLSDRFSAERPKGSFSTLEIQRTEQGDSAMYLCASSTSVSGQIYEQYFGPGTRLTVT.